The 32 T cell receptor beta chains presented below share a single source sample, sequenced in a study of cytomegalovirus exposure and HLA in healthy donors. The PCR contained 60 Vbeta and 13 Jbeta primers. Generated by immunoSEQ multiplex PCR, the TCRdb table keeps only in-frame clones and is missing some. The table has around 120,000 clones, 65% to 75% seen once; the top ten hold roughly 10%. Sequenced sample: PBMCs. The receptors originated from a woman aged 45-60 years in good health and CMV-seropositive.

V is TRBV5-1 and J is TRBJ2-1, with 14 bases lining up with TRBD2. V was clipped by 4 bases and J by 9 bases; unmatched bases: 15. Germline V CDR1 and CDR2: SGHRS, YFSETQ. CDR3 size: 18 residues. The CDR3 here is CASSRGTSGRESLGEQFF. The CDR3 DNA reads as TGCGCCAGCAGCCGGGGGACTAGCGGGAGAGAATCTTTGGGTGAGCAGTTCTTC.

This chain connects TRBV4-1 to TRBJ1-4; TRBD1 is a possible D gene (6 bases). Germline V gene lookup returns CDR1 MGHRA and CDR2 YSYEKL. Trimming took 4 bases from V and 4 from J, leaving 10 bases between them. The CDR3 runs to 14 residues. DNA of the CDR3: TGCGCCAGCAGCCCCCGGACAGATAATGAAAAACTGTTTTTT. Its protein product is CASSPRTDNEKLFF.

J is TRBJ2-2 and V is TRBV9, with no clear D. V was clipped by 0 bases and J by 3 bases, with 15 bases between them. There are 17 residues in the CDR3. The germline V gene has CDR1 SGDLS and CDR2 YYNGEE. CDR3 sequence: CASSVATWQAYTGELFF. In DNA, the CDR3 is TGTGCCAGCAGCGTAGCTACTTGGCAGGCATACACCGGGGAGCTGTTTTTT.

CDR3 protein: CASSLQGGTEAFF. The DNA of the CDR3 is TGTGCCAGCAGCTTACAGGGGGGCACTGAAGCTTTCTTT. This chain connects TRBV7-6 to TRBJ1-1, with 7 bases aligning to TRBD1. The CDR3 length is 13 residues. Germline CDR1 reads SGHVS; CDR2 reads FNYEAQ. The V segment lost 2 bases and the J segment 4 bases; nucleotides outside the gene matches: 1.

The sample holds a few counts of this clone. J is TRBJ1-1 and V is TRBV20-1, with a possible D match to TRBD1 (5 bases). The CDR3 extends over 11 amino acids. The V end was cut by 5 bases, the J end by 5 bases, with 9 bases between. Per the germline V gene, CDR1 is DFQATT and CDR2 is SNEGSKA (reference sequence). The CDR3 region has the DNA TGCAGTGCTCATAGACAGACTGAAGCTTTCTTT. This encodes CSAHRQTEAFF.

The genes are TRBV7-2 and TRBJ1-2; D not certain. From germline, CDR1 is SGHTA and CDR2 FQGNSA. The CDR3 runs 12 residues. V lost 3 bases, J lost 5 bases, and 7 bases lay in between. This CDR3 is CASSFTQYGYTF. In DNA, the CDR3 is TGTGCCAGCAGCTTTACCCAGTATGGCTACACCTTC.

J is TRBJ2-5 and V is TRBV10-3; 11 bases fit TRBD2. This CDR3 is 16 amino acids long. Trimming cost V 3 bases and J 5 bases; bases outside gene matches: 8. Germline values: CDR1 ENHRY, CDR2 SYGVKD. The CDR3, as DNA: TGTGCCATCAGTGACCCTAGCGGGGGGATACAGGAGACCCAGTACTTC. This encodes CAISDPSGGIQETQYF.

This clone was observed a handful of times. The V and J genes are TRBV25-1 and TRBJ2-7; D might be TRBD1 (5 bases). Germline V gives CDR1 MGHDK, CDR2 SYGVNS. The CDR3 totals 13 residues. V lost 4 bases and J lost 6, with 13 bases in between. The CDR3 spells CASSVDQGREQYF. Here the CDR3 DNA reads TGTGCCAGCAGTGTAGACCAGGGTCGCGAGCAGTACTTC.

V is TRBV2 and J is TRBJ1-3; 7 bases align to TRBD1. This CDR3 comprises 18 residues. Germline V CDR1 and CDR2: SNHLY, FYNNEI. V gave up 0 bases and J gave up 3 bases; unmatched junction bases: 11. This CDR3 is CASSEALHTGERGNTIYF. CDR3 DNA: TGTGCCAGCAGTGAAGCGCTTCATACAGGGGAGCGTGGAAACACCATATATTTT.

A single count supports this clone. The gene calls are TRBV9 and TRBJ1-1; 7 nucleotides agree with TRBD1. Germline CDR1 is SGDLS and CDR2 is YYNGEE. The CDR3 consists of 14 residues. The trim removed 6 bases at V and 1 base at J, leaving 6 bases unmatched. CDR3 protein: CASTAGTANTEAFF. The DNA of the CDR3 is TGTGCCAGCACCGCTGGGACAGCGAACACTGAAGCTTTCTTT.

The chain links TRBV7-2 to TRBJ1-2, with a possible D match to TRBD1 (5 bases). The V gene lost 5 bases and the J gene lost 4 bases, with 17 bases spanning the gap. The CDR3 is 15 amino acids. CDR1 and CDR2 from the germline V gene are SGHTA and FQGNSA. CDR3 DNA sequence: TGTGCCAGCAGCCCTCGGAGGGGTCCAACCTATGGCTACACCTTC. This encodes CASSPRRGPTYGYTF.

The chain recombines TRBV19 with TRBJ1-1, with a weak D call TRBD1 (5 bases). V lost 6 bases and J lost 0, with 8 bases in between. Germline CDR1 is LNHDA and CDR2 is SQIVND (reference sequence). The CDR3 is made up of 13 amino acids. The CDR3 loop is CASSSTVNTEAFF. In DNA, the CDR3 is TGTGCCAGTAGCTCGACAGTGAACACTGAAGCTTTCTTT.

The CDR3 here is CASSLGEGLWGYTF. The CDR3 bases are TGTGCCAGCAGCTTAGGAGAGGGTCTCTGGGGCTACACCTTC. The chain employs TRBV7-8 and TRBJ1-2; D call uncertain. The germline V gene has CDR1 SGHVS and CDR2 FQNEAQ. The CDR3 totals 14 residues. Trimming took 1 base from V and 8 from J, leaving 14 bases between them.

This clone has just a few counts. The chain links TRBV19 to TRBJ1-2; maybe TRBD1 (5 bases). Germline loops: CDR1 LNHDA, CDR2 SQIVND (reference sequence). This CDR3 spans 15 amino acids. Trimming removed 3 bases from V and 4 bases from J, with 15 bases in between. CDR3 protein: CASSMGQASVYGYTF. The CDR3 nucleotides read TGTGCCAGTAGTATGGGGCAGGCGAGCGTCTATGGCTACACCTTC.

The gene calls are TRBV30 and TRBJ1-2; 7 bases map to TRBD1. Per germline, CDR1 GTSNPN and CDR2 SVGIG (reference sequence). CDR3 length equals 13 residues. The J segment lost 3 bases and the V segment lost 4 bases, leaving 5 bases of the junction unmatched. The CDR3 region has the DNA TGTGCCTGGACCGGGACAGCCTACTATGGCTACACCTTC. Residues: CAWTGTAYYGYTF.

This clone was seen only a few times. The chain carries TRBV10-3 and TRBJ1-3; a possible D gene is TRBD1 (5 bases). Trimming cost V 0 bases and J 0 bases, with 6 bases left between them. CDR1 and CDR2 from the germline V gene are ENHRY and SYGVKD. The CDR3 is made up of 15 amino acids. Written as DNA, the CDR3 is TGTGCCATCAGTGAGTCGACAGCCTCTGGAAACACCATATATTTT. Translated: CAISESTASGNTIYF.

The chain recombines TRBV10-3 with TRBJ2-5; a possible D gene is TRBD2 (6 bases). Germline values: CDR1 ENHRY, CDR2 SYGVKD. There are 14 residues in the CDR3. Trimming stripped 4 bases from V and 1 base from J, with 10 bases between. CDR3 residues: CAISAGTLQETQYF. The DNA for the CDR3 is TGTGCCATCAGTGCCGGGACTCTCCAAGAGACCCAGTACTTC.

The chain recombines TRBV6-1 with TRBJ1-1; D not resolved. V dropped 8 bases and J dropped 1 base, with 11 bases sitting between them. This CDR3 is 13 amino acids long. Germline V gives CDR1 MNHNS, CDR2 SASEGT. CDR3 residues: CASVLGSNTEAFF. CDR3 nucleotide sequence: TGTGCCAGCGTACTGGGCTCGAACACTGAAGCTTTCTTT.

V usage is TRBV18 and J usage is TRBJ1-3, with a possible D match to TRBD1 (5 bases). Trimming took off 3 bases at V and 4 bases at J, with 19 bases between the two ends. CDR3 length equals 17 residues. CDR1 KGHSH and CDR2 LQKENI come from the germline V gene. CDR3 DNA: TGTGCCAGCTCACCCGCTGGGAAGGGGACTACGGGAAACACCATATATTTT. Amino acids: CASSPAGKGTTGNTIYF.

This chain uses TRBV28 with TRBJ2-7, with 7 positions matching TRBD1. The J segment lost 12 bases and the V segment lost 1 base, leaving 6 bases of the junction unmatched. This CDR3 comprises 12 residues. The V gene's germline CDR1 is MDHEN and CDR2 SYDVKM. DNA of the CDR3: TGTGCCAGCAGTTTATTAGGACAGGACCTGTACTTC. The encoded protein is CASSLLGQDLYF.

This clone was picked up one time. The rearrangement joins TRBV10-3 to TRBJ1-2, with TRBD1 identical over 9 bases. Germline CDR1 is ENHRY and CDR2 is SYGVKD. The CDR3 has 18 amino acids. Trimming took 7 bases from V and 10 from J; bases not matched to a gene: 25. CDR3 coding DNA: TGTGCCATCAAGGGGAAGGGGACAGGGAACACGCCGACCGATAACTACACCTTC. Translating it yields CAIKGKGTGNTPTDNYTF.

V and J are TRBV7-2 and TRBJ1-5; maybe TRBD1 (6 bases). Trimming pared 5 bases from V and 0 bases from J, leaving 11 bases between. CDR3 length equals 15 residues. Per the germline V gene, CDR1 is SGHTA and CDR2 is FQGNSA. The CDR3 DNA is TGTGCCAGCAGCCCGGGGGGCCGTAGCAATCAGCCCCAGCATTTT. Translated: CASSPGGRSNQPQHF.

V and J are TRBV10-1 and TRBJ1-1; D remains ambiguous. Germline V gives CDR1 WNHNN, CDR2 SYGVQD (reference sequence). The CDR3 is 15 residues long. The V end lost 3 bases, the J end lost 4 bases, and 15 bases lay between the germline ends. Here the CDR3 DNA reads TGCGCCAGCAGTGAAAATACGGGTTTGGCCACTGAAGCTTTCTTT. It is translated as CASSENTGLATEAFF.

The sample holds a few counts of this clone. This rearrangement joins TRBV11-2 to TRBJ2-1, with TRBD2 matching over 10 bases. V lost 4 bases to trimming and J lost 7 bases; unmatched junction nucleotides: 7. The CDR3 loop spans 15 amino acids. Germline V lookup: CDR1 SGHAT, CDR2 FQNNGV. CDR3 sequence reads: CASSSLAGAENEQFF. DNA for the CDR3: TGTGCCAGCAGCTCCCTAGCGGGGGCGGAAAATGAGCAGTTCTTC. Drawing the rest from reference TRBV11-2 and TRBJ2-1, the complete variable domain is EAGVAQSPRYKIIEKRQSVAFWCNPISGHATLYWYQQILGQGPKLLIQFQNNGVVDDSQLPKDRFSAERLKGVDSTLKIQPAKLEDSAVYLCASSSLAGAENEQFFGPGTRLTVL.

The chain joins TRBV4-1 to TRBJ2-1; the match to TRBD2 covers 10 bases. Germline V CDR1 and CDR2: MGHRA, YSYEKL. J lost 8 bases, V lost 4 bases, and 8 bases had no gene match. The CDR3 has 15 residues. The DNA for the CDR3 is TGCGCCAGCAGCCCGCTAGCGGGAGTTGAATATGAGCAGTTCTTC. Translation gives CASSPLAGVEYEQFF.

As DNA, the CDR3 is TGTGCCAGCTGGGGACAGGAGAACACTGAAGCTTTCTTT. It yields the protein CASWGQENTEAFF. The rearrangement links TRBV6-1 to TRBJ1-1; 8 bases align to TRBD1. Germline V gene lookup returns CDR1 MNHNS and CDR2 SASEGT. With V trimmed by 8 bases and J by 1 base, 3 bases remained unmatched. This CDR3 is 13 amino acids long.

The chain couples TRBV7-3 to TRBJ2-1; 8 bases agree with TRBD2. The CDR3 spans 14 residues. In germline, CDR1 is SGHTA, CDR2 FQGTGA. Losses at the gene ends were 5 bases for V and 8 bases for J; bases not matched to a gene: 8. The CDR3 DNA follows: TGTGCCAGCAGCCGGGGGGGCGGGAAGGATGAGCAGTTCTTC. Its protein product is CASSRGGGKDEQFF.

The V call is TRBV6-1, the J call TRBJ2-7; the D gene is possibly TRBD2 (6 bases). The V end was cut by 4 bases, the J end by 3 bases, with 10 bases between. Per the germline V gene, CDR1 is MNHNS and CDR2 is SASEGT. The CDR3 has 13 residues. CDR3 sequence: CASSGRGGYEQYF. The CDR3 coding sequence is TGTGCCAGCAGTGGACGGGGAGGCTACGAGCAGTACTTC.

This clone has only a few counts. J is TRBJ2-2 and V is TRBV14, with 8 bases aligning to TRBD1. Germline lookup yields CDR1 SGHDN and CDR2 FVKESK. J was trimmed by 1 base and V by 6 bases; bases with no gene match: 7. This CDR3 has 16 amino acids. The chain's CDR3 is CASSQRQGMNTGELFF. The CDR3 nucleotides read TGTGCCAGCAGTCAAAGACAGGGGATGAACACCGGGGAGCTGTTTTTT.

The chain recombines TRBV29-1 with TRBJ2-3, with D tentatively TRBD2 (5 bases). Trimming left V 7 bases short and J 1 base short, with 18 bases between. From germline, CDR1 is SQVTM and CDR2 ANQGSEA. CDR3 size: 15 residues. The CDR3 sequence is CSAEKYREGTDTQYF. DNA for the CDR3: TGCAGCGCCGAAAAATACCGGGAAGGCACAGATACGCAGTATTTT.

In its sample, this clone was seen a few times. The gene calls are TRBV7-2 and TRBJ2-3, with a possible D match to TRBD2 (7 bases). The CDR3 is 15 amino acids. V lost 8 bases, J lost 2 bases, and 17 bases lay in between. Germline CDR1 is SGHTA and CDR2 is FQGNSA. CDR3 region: CASSPGGRSTDTQYF. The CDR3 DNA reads TGTGCCAGCTCGCCGGGGGGCCGATCCACAGATACGCAGTATTTT.

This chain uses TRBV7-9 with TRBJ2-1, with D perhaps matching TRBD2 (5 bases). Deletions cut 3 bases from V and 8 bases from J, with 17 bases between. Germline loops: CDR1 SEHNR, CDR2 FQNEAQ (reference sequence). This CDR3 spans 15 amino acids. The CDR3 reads CASSFPLRHSDEQFF. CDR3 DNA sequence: TGTGCCAGCAGCTTCCCTCTGAGGCATAGCGATGAGCAGTTCTTC.